The T cell receptor beta chain described here comes from a study of T cells in Graves' hyperthyroidism and ophthalmopathy. Template material for amplifying TCR beta CDR3 regions consisted of RNA transcripts. The TCR CDR3 was amplified in a first-round RT-PCR using the HTBI primer set. TCRdb passed the multiplex PCR reads through MiXCR, listing each CDR3 protein once. There are approximately 330,000 distinct CDR3 sequences in the sample; over 20% occur only once, and less than 65% lies in the top ten. Germline V gene data show CDR1 as GTSNPN and CDR2 as SVGIG (reference sequence). CDR3 length equals 16 residues. With 4 bases clipped from V and 4 bases from J, the junction kept 6 bases outside the gene matches. This clonotype appeared a few times.

Sequenced input: blood. The chain carries TRBV30 and TRBJ2-2, with 13 bases lining up with TRBD2. The origin of this receptor is a woman aged 45-59 years with Graves' hyperthyroidism. The CDR3 region is CAWNTGLAGPTGELFF. CDR3 coding DNA: TGTGCCTGGAATACGGGACTAGCGGGACCCACCGGGGAGCTGTTTTTT.